One sample yielded the 26 T cell receptor beta chains listed below, sequenced in a study of cytomegalovirus exposure and HLA in healthy donors. Vbeta (60) and Jbeta (13) primers were used in the PCR. TCRdb's copy holds only in-frame clones and misses some; the assay was immunoSEQ multiplex PCR. The table includes fewer than 200,000 clones, roughly 82% detected once. Sequencing used PBMCs. The receptors were sampled from a woman aged 45 to 65 in good health and CMV-seropositive.

V usage is TRBV29-1 and J usage is TRBJ2-1, with 15 bases that match TRBD2. V lost 7 bases to trimming and J lost 15 bases; unmatched junction nucleotides: 7. CDR1 SQVTM and CDR2 ANQGSEA come from the germline V gene. This CDR3 spans 12 amino acids. DNA for the CDR3: TGCAGCGGGGGACTAGCGGGGGGTTTGGGGTTCTTC. Amino acid sequence: CSGGLAGGLGFF.

The DNA of the CDR3 is TGTGCCAGCAGTTTGCAGGGGGCAGACTACGAGCAGTACTTC. This gives the protein CASSLQGADYEQYF. V is TRBV28 and J is TRBJ2-7, with TRBD1 identical over 8 bases. CDR3 length: 14 amino acids. The germline V gene has CDR1 MDHEN and CDR2 SYDVKM. V shed 3 bases and J 3 bases; nucleotides not matched to a gene: 4.

The DNA of the CDR3 is TGTGCCAGCAGCACCCGACAGGGGAGGAGAGATGGGGATACGCAGTATTTT. This gives the protein CASSTRQGRRDGDTQYF. The V call is TRBV7-9, the J call TRBJ2-3; 8 bases fit TRBD1. Germline V gene sequence: CDR1 SEHNR, CDR2 FQNEAQ (reference sequence). V was pared by 5 bases and J by 6 bases, with 16 bases of the junction left unmatched. The CDR3 contains 17 residues.

This clone came up a few times. The gene calls are TRBV6-5 and TRBJ2-7; a possible D gene is TRBD1 (5 bases). The CDR3 runs 15 residues. The germline V gene encodes CDR1 MNHEY and CDR2 SVGAGI. V was shortened by 4 bases and J by 0 bases, with 13 bases between the two germline ends. The CDR3 DNA reads as TGTGCCAGCAGTTTATCGACAGCGAGCTCCTACGAGCAGTACTTC. This codes for CASSLSTASSYEQYF.

The rearrangement links TRBV10-3 to TRBJ2-3; TRBD1 matches at 7 bases. Per the germline V gene, CDR1 is ENHRY and CDR2 is SYGVKD. V shed 4 bases, J shed 6 bases, and the junction held 13 bases outside the gene matches. The CDR3 extends over 16 amino acids. The CDR3 nucleotides are TGTGCCATCAGTGGGGACAGCCACCTGAGTGTCGATACGCAGTATTTT. Translating it yields CAISGDSHLSVDTQYF.

The CDR3 spells CASLGLMMNTGELFF. DNA for the CDR3: TGTGCCAGCCTCGGACTGATGATGAACACCGGGGAGCTGTTTTTT. J is TRBJ2-2 and V is TRBV28; TRBD2 is a possible D gene (5 bases). V lost 8 bases and J 1 base, leaving 14 bases between the germline ends. The CDR3 consists of 15 residues. Germline V gene lookup returns CDR1 MDHEN and CDR2 SYDVKM.

V gene TRBV7-9 combines with J gene TRBJ2-5, with 7 bases aligning to TRBD2. The tail of the sequence fits TRBJ2-7 better, so the J call may be wrong. Germline loops: CDR1 SEHNR, CDR2 FQNEAQ (reference sequence). The length of the CDR3 is 14 residues. In DNA form, the CDR3 reads TGTGCCAGCAGCCGGGGGAGGGACTCCTACGAGCAGTACTTC. It translates to CASSRGRDSYEQYF.

The chain combines TRBV7-2 with TRBJ2-5, with 8 bases matching TRBD2. The V gene's germline CDR1 is SGHTA and CDR2 FQGNSA. V lost 5 bases, J lost 2 bases, and 10 bases stayed unmatched. This CDR3 spans 16 amino acids. CDR3 sequence: CASSLQGAGAQETQYF. The CDR3 DNA reads TGTGCCAGCAGCCTCCAGGGAGCGGGGGCACAAGAGACCCAGTACTTC. Full variable domain (outside the CDR3, taken from reference TRBV7-2 and TRBJ2-5): GAGVSQSPSNKVTEKGKDVELRCDPISGHTALYWYRQSLGQGLEFLIYFQGNSAPDKSGLPSDRFSAERTGGSVSTLTIQRTQQEDSAVYLCASSLQGAGAQETQYFGPGTRLLVL.

The CDR3 DNA reads TGCGCCAGCAGCTACGGGACAGGGGGCATAGGCACTGAAGCTTTCTTT. Translation gives CASSYGTGGIGTEAFF. V is TRBV5-1 and J is TRBJ1-1; 12 bases agree with TRBD1. This CDR3 has 16 residues. V lost 3 bases to trimming and J lost 4 bases; unmatched junction nucleotides: 7. In germline, CDR1 is SGHRS, CDR2 YFSETQ.

This clone has only a few counts. This sequence joins TRBV30 and TRBJ1-3; D unclear. V dropped 0 bases and J dropped 0 bases, with 9 bases sitting between them. Germline assignment: CDR1 GTSNPN and CDR2 SVGIG (reference sequence). The CDR3 has 15 residues. The CDR3 bases are TGTGCCTGGAGTGTACCGAGGAGCTCTGGAAACACCATATATTTT. Amino acid sequence: CAWSVPRSSGNTIYF. The whole variable domain, remainder taken from reference TRBV30 and TRBJ1-3, is SQTIHQWPATLVQPVGSPLSLECTVEGTSNPNLYWYRQAAGRGLQLLFYSVGIGQISSEVPQNLSASRPQDRQFILSSKKLLLSDSGFYLCAWSVPRSSGNTIYFGEGSWLTVV.

This clone occurred a few times. The CDR3 region is CASSFRQGAEAFF. The CDR3 nucleotides are TGCGCCAGCAGCTTTCGACAGGGCGCGGAAGCTTTCTTT. The genes are TRBV5-1 and TRBJ1-1, with 7 positions matching TRBD1. Trimming at V came to 2 bases and at J to 8 bases, leaving 6 bases not matched to a gene. Looked up from germline, CDR1 is SGHRS and CDR2 is YFSETQ. CDR3 size: 13 residues.

This rearrangement joins TRBV11-2 to TRBJ2-3; 9 nucleotides agree with TRBD2. CDR3 size: 15 residues. Germline CDR1 reads SGHAT; CDR2 reads FQNNGV. V was clipped by 6 bases and J by 1 base; unmatched bases: 5. CDR3 coding DNA: TGTGCCAGCAGTTCCCGGACTAGCGGCACAGATACGCAGTATTTT. Its protein is CASSSRTSGTDTQYF.

V usage is TRBV27 and J usage is TRBJ2-7; TRBD1 matches at 7 bases. Germline loops: CDR1 MNHEY, CDR2 SMNVEV (reference sequence). V gave up 4 bases and J gave up 0 bases; unmatched junction bases: 6. This CDR3 has 15 residues. The CDR3 DNA reads as TGTGCCAGCAGTTCTACAGGGGCGTTCTCCTACGAGCAGTACTTC. Translated: CASSSTGAFSYEQYF.

The chain joins TRBV10-1 to TRBJ2-3; 9 bases are shared with TRBD2. The CDR3 length is 14 residues. Germline trimming cut 4 bases from V and 11 bases from J; bases unmatched to any gene: 10. Germline V gene sequence: CDR1 WNHNN, CDR2 SYGVQD (reference sequence). Here the CDR3 DNA reads TGCGCCAGCAGTGGATGGCGGGGGGGCCAGGGGCAGTATTTT. This gives the protein CASSGWRGGQGQYF.

This chain links TRBV5-1 with TRBJ1-1, with D hard to call. The CDR3 is 13 residues long. V lost 4 bases, J lost 1 base, and 8 bases lay in between. The germline CDR1 and CDR2 sequences are SGHRS and YFSETQ. The CDR3 nucleotides read TGCGCCAGCAGCGAACAAACGAACACTGAAGCTTTCTTT. It specifies CASSEQTNTEAFF. Drawing the rest from reference TRBV5-1 and TRBJ1-1, the complete variable domain is KAGVTQTPRYLIKTRGQQVTLSCSPISGHRSVSWYQQTPGQGLQFLFEYFSETQRNKGNFPGRFSGRQFSNSRSEMNVSTLELGDSALYLCASSEQTNTEAFFGQGTRLTVV.

This clone was seen a handful of times. V usage is TRBV7-6 and J usage is TRBJ2-2, with D possibly TRBD2 on 5 matching bases. The length of the CDR3 is 16 residues. Per the germline V gene, CDR1 is SGHVS and CDR2 is FNYEAQ. V lost 2 bases, J lost 0 bases, and 10 bases lay in between. For the CDR3, the DNA is TGTGCCAGCAGCTTAAGTTCCGGGGCGAACACCGGGGAGCTGTTTTTT. Its translation is CASSLSSGANTGELFF.

This chain links TRBV18 with TRBJ2-3; a weak D match, TRBD1 (5 bases). V dropped 6 bases and J dropped 5 bases, with 15 bases sitting between them. CDR1 is KGHSH, CDR2 LQKENI, per germline. The CDR3 is 14 amino acids. CDR3 in amino acids: CASSNGAKGDTQYF. The DNA of the CDR3 is TGTGCCAGCTCCAATGGGGCAAAAGGAGATACGCAGTATTTT.

CDR3 amino acids: CASGQAPYEQYF. The CDR3 coding sequence is TGTGCCAGTGGACAAGCACCCTACGAGCAGTACTTC. V gene TRBV19 combines with J gene TRBJ2-7, with a tentative D call TRBD1 (5 bases). Germline V gives CDR1 LNHDA, CDR2 SQIVND (reference sequence). The CDR3 is 12 amino acids. V dropped 8 bases and J dropped 2 bases, with 10 bases sitting between them.

The chain couples TRBV5-1 to TRBJ2-1; 7 nucleotides agree with TRBD1. V was clipped by 0 bases and J by 5 bases; unmatched bases: 5. The CDR3 contains 15 residues. Per the germline V gene, CDR1 is SGHRS and CDR2 is YFSETQ. DNA for the CDR3: TGCGCCAGCAGCTTGGGACAGGGTGGCAACAATGAGCAGTTCTTC. It is translated as CASSLGQGGNNEQFF.

This clone has more than one count but fewer than ten. The J gene is TRBJ2-3, the V gene TRBV5-1; 9 nucleotides line up with TRBD2. This CDR3 has 15 amino acids. The ends lost 2 bases at V and 4 bases at J; junction bases unmatched: 5. CDR1 and CDR2 (germline): SGHRS, YFSETQ. CDR3 in DNA: TGCGCCAGCAGCTTCGATAGCGGGGGTGCAGATACGCAGTATTTT. Its protein product is CASSFDSGGADTQYF.

The chain couples TRBV18 to TRBJ1-1, with 8 positions matching TRBD1. The junction had 7 bases not matched to a gene; V was cut back by 3 bases and J by 4 bases. This CDR3 region has 15 residues. Germline assignment: CDR1 KGHSH and CDR2 LQKENI. CDR3 in amino acids: CASSPIMTGATEAFF. The CDR3 DNA follows: TGTGCCAGCTCACCTATTATGACAGGGGCCACTGAAGCTTTCTTT.

This clone has only a few counts. V gene TRBV5-1 combines with J gene TRBJ2-1, with D uncertain. The CDR3 runs to 13 residues. V gave up 0 bases and J gave up 9 bases, with 10 bases separating them. Germline V lookup: CDR1 SGHRS, CDR2 YFSETQ. CDR3: CASSLDGHTEQFF. As DNA, the CDR3 is TGCGCCAGCAGCTTGGATGGCCACACTGAGCAGTTCTTC.

The chain employs TRBV7-8 and TRBJ2-1; D remains unclear. Per germline, CDR1 SGHVS and CDR2 FQNEAQ. The CDR3 extends over 12 amino acids. V was pared by 0 bases and J by 10 bases, with 7 bases between. CDR3 residues: CASSLAPTEQFF. As DNA, the CDR3 is TGTGCCAGCAGCTTAGCACCGACAGAGCAGTTCTTC. The variable domain in full, with the rest retrieved from reference TRBV7-8 and TRBJ2-1, is GAGVSQSPRYKVAKRGQDVALRCDPISGHVSLFWYQQALGQGPEFLTYFQNEAQLDKSGLPSDRFFAERPEGSVSTLKIQRTQQEDSAVYLCASSLAPTEQFFGPGTRLTVL.

This clone was picked up a small number of times. The gene calls are TRBV7-6 and TRBJ1-1; the D is unclear. In germline, CDR1 is SGHVS, CDR2 FNYEAQ. The germline V and J ends were trimmed by 6 bases and 1 base, with 12 bases remaining between them. The CDR3 spans 14 residues. DNA for the CDR3: TGTGCCAGCAGAGCGGAGCTCGGGAACACTGAAGCTTTCTTT. Translated: CASRAELGNTEAFF.

The chain is built from TRBV5-4 and TRBJ1-1; D is uncertain. The CDR3 has 15 amino acids. V lost 0 bases, J lost 5 bases, and 14 bases lay in between. The germline gives CDR1 SGHNT, CDR2 YYREEE (reference sequence). Here the CDR3 reads CASSLEANRGTEAFF. In DNA, the CDR3 is TGTGCCAGCAGCTTGGAGGCTAACCGCGGGACTGAAGCTTTCTTT. Combining the CDR3 with reference TRBV5-4 and TRBJ1-1 gives the whole variable domain ETGVTQSPTHLIKTRGQQVTLRCSSQSGHNTVSWYQQALGQGPQFIFQYYREEENGRGNFPPRFSGLQFPNYSSELNVNALELDDSALYLCASSLEANRGTEAFFGQGTRLTVV.

The chain recombines TRBV28 with TRBJ1-2, with D perhaps matching TRBD1 (5 bases). CDR3 size: 15 residues. The ends were cut back, 3 bases at V and 2 bases at J, with 13 bases in the middle. CDR1 is MDHEN, CDR2 SYDVKM, per germline. CDR3 coding DNA: TGTGCCAGCAGTTTTCAAGGGGTCGAGAACTATGGCTACACCTTC. As protein: CASSFQGVENYGYTF.